Listed here is a single TCR beta chain. These data come from a study of T-cell reconstitution after alpha-beta-depleted transplantation in children. A TCRbeta library incorporating unique molecular identifiers was prepared. TCRdb itself ran the PCR reads through MiXCR, one entry per CDR3 protein. The sample holds a few hundred thousand distinct CDR3 sequences, roughly 25% seen once. The germline CDR1 and CDR2 sequences are SGHDN and FVKESK. The CDR3 covers 14 residues. Trimming pared 0 bases from V and 1 base from J, leaving 6 bases between. The material was PBMCs, mostly from graft donor cells, obtained 180 days after TCRalphabeta/CD19-depleted stem cell transplant. The rearrangement joins TRBV14 to TRBJ1-1; D not certain. The receptor was derived from a male patient younger than 18 who had a stem cell transplant for acute lymphoblastic leukemia, so the T cells may come from the graft donor. CDR3 loop: CASSQELRNTEAFF. The CDR3 coding sequence is TGTGCCAGCAGCCAAGAGCTTAGGAACACTGAAGCTTTCTTT.